The next 18 T cell receptor beta chains were all read from a single sample in a study of T cells in lung cancer brain metastases. Produced via immunoSEQ multiplex PCR; TCRdb's table is partial and in-frame only. This table holds roughly 5,100 clones, 84% found once. Sequenced sample: tumor tissue from a brain metastasis. The receptors were sampled from a man aged 50 or older with non-small cell lung cancer that had spread to the brain.

V and J are TRBV29-1 and TRBJ2-2; TRBD1 matches at 10 bases. This CDR3 comprises 15 residues. J lost 3 bases, V lost 7 bases, and 8 bases had no gene match. CDR1 and CDR2 (germline): SQVTM, ANQGSEA. CDR3 sequence reads: CSGFSGQGDTGELFF. The CDR3 DNA follows: TGCAGCGGTTTCTCAGGACAGGGGGACACCGGGGAGCTGTTTTTT.

V and J are TRBV5-6 and TRBJ2-2; 10 bases map to TRBD2. This CDR3 spans 17 amino acids. Trimming removed 4 bases from V and 6 bases from J; junction bases left unmatched: 12. The germline V gene has CDR1 SGHDT and CDR2 YYEEEE. The CDR3 DNA follows: TGTGCCAGCAGCCGAGCGGGGGGGCGAATAAGCTCCGGGGAGCTGTTTTTT. Translating it yields CASSRAGGRISSGELFF.

The chain recombines TRBV6-5 with TRBJ2-1; 10 bases match TRBD2. Germline-derived CDR1 and CDR2 are MNHEY and SVGAGI. Losses at the gene ends were 4 bases for V and 4 bases for J; bases not matched to a gene: 4. The CDR3 is made up of 15 amino acids. In DNA form, the CDR3 reads TGTGCCAGCAGTTCGAGCGGGGGGGTATACAATGAGCAGTTCTTC. It specifies CASSSSGGVYNEQFF.

This chain uses TRBV29-1 with TRBJ2-1, with 11 bases matching TRBD2. Germline V lookup: CDR1 SQVTM, CDR2 ANQGSEA. The CDR3 extends over 13 amino acids. Trimming removed 7 bases from V and 3 bases from J; junction bases left unmatched: 2. CDR3 in amino acids: CSGGTSGYNEQFF. CDR3 sequence (DNA): TGCAGCGGTGGGACTAGCGGCTACAATGAGCAGTTCTTC.

The V and J genes are TRBV15 and TRBJ1-1, with D unclear. This CDR3 is built from 15 residues. CDR1 LNHNV and CDR2 YYDKDF come from the germline V gene (reference sequence). V was shortened by 1 base and J by 4 bases, with 13 bases between the two germline ends. CDR3 coding DNA: TGTGCCACCAGCAGAGCCATACTCCGAGGCACTGAAGCTTTCTTT. Translated, it gives CATSRAILRGTEAFF.

The rearrangement uses TRBV5-6 and TRBJ1-1; D is undetermined. The CDR3 covers 14 residues. Germline CDR1 and CDR2: SGHDT and YYEEEE. V lost 7 bases and J 4 bases, leaving 17 bases between the germline ends. The CDR3: CASVWSGKLTEAFF. The CDR3 DNA is TGTGCCAGCGTTTGGTCGGGGAAGCTCACTGAAGCTTTCTTT.

The chain couples TRBV7-2 to TRBJ2-2; 14 nucleotides agree with TRBD2. The CDR3 spans 19 residues. Trimming took 3 bases from V and 5 from J; bases not matched to a gene: 11. Germline values: CDR1 SGHTA, CDR2 FQGNSA. CDR3 in amino acids: CASSFQTSGGAFNTGELFF. The DNA for the CDR3 is TGTGCCAGCAGCTTTCAGACTAGCGGGGGGGCTTTTAATACCGGGGAGCTGTTTTTT.

By share of the sample, this clone is large. This rearrangement joins TRBV4-3 to TRBJ2-1; 10 bases match TRBD2. CDR1 is LGHNA and CDR2 is YSLEER in the germline V gene. The J segment lost 7 bases and the V segment lost 0 bases, leaving 9 bases of the junction unmatched. The CDR3 extends over 17 amino acids. CDR3 DNA sequence: TGCGCCAGCAGCCAAGATCATGCCAGCGGGGGGGCAAATGAGCAGTTCTTC. This translates into CASSQDHASGGANEQFF.

A remark on this clone: One end of the junction is discordant with germline, which a read error may explain. This chain links TRBV27 with TRBJ1-2; D might be TRBD1 (6 bases). Germline CDR1 is MNHEY and CDR2 is SMNVEV (reference sequence). The CDR3 loop spans 11 amino acids. CDR3 bases: TGTGCCAGCAGTTCCCTGGGGGCCCACTTCTTC. Protein product: CASSSLGAHFF.

The CDR3 is CASSSQTGTSYTF. The CDR3 nucleotides are TGTGCCAGCAGTTCTCAGACAGGGACAAGCTACACCTTC. The gene calls are TRBV7-2 and TRBJ1-2, with 7 bases matching TRBD1. CDR1 is SGHTA, CDR2 FQGNSA, per germline. This CDR3 has 13 residues. With V trimmed by 6 bases and J by 9 bases, 10 bases remained unmatched.

The chain links TRBV4-2 to TRBJ1-4; D might be TRBD1 (6 bases). CDR3 size: 16 residues. Germline V gene data show CDR1 as LGHNA and CDR2 as YNFKEQ. V lost 0 bases to trimming and J lost 5 bases, with 13 bases between them. The CDR3 is CASSQDKRRGNEKLFF. The CDR3 DNA reads TGTGCCAGCAGCCAAGATAAAAGGAGGGGGAATGAAAAACTGTTTTTT.

This chain joins TRBV27 and TRBJ1-6, with D perhaps TRBD1 (5 bases). Trimming took off 0 bases at V and 7 bases at J, with 10 bases between the two ends. The CDR3 is made up of 15 amino acids. The germline CDR1 and CDR2 sequences are MNHEY and SMNVEV (reference sequence). CDR3 amino acids: CASSLSWQGNSPLHF. CDR3 DNA: TGTGCCAGCAGTTTATCGTGGCAGGGAAATTCACCCCTCCACTTT.

Worth noting for this clone: One end of the junction fails to match germline, which may point to a read error. This chain links TRBV6-1 with TRBJ1-6; 9 nucleotides match TRBD1. CDR3 length: 14 residues. The germline CDR1 and CDR2 sequences are MNHNS and SASEGT. CDR3 protein: CASSPTGGNSLLHF. The CDR3 nucleotides read TGTGCCAGCTCACCGACAGGGGGAAATTCACTCCTCCACTTT.

The CDR3 loop is CASSHPRTGGKDEQFF. DNA of the CDR3: TGTGCCAGTAGTCATCCCAGGACAGGGGGTAAGGATGAGCAGTTCTTC. The V and J genes are TRBV19 and TRBJ2-1, with TRBD1 identical over 10 bases. The CDR3 sequence is 16 residues long. The V and J ends lost 5 bases and 8 bases, in that order; junction bases with no gene match: 12. CDR1 is LNHDA and CDR2 is SQIVND in the germline V gene (reference sequence).

The genes are TRBV29-1 and TRBJ1-2, with 11 nucleotides matching TRBD1. J was trimmed by 6 bases and V by 5 bases; bases with no gene match: 2. The germline gives CDR1 SQVTM, CDR2 ANQGSEA. The CDR3 contains 12 residues. CDR3 region: CSVMDRGHGYTF. CDR3 bases: TGCAGCGTTATGGACAGGGGGCATGGCTACACCTTC.

The chain combines TRBV4-3 with TRBJ2-4; either TRBD1 or TRBD2 may fit D (5 bases each). The germline V gene has CDR1 LGHNA and CDR2 YSLEER. The CDR3 loop spans 15 amino acids. V was clipped by 0 bases and J by 4 bases, with 10 bases between them. As DNA, the CDR3 is TGCGCCAGCAGCCAAGATCGGGACGCGAAAAACATTCAGTACTTC. Amino acids: CASSQDRDAKNIQYF.

The V and J genes are TRBV4-1 and TRBJ2-1, with TRBD1 identical over 7 bases. This CDR3 is built from 16 residues. Germline V gives CDR1 MGHRA, CDR2 YSYEKL. The V and J ends lost 4 bases and 1 base, in that order; junction bases with no gene match: 7. The DNA of the CDR3 is TGCGCCAGCAGCCGAGATCGGGACAGTTCCTACAATGAGCAGTTCTTC. Its protein product is CASSRDRDSSYNEQFF.

This rearrangement joins TRBV19 to TRBJ1-5, with 9 bases fitting TRBD1. The ends lost 1 base at V and 6 bases at J; junction bases unmatched: 4. The CDR3 is 15 residues long. Germline V gene lookup returns CDR1 LNHDA and CDR2 SQIVND (reference sequence). The CDR3 is CASSIASQGAQPQHF. The CDR3 DNA is TGTGCCAGTAGTATAGCCTCACAGGGGGCTCAGCCCCAGCATTTT.